The 22 T cell receptor beta chains reported below all come from one sample, sequenced in a study of cytomegalovirus exposure and HLA in healthy donors. Generated by immunoSEQ multiplex PCR, the TCRdb table keeps only in-frame clones and is missing some. The sample lists about 200,000 clones; 81% were seen once. The sequencing input was PBMCs. These receptors came from a woman in her twenties or thirties in good health and CMV-seronegative.

The rearrangement uses TRBV7-9 and TRBJ1-6; no clear D gene. Per the germline V gene, CDR1 is SEHNR and CDR2 is FQNEAQ (reference sequence). The CDR3 has 12 amino acids. V was cut by 6 bases and J by 10 bases, with 10 bases left in between. The CDR3 DNA is TGTGCCAGCAGGAGAGGCCCCTCACCCCTCCACTTT. This encodes CASRRGPSPLHF.

The rearrangement joins TRBV27 to TRBJ2-3; tentatively, D is TRBD2 (5 bases). CDR3 size: 13 residues. The V and J ends lost 1 base and 4 bases respectively, with 6 bases between them. Germline values: CDR1 MNHEY, CDR2 SMNVEV (reference sequence). In DNA form, the CDR3 reads TGTGCCAGCAGTTTATGGCGGGCAGATACGCAGTATTTT. This encodes CASSLWRADTQYF.

The chain is built from TRBV4-2 and TRBJ2-7, with D perhaps matching TRBD1 (5 bases). Germline CDR1 is LGHNA and CDR2 is YNFKEQ. V lost 0 bases and J lost 7, with 19 bases in between. The CDR3 contains 16 residues. This chain's CDR3 is CASSQDPRQPYREQYF. The CDR3, as DNA: TGTGCCAGCAGCCAAGATCCGAGACAGCCCTATCGAGAGCAGTACTTC.

A few counts support this clone. The chain links TRBV29-1 to TRBJ2-7; D gene ambiguous. V was clipped by 6 bases and J by 6 bases, with 9 bases between them. CDR1 and CDR2 from the germline V gene are SQVTM and ANQGSEA. The CDR3 has 10 amino acids. As DNA, the CDR3 is TGCAGCGTCGCGGATGGCGAGCAGTACTTC. Its protein is CSVADGEQYF.

This clone has at least ten counts. This chain connects TRBV7-9 to TRBJ2-7; 7 nucleotides match TRBD1. CDR3 length equals 14 residues. V was clipped by 6 bases and J by 5 bases; unmatched bases: 10. Germline loops: CDR1 SEHNR, CDR2 FQNEAQ (reference sequence). The CDR3 region is CASRVSGTVDEQYF. The CDR3, as DNA: TGTGCCAGCAGGGTCTCCGGGACAGTGGACGAGCAGTACTTC.

This chain joins TRBV10-2 and TRBJ1-5, with D possibly TRBD1 on 6 matching bases. Trimming took off 3 bases at V and 4 bases at J, with 10 bases between the two ends. The CDR3 is made up of 14 amino acids. The germline CDR1 and CDR2 sequences are WSHSY and SAAADI. CDR3 protein: CASSEQGGNQPQHF. CDR3 DNA: TGCGCCAGCAGTGAACAAGGGGGAAATCAGCCCCAGCATTTT.

The chain carries TRBV5-1 and TRBJ2-5; 9 bases agree with TRBD1. This CDR3 contains 15 residues. Germline-derived CDR1 and CDR2 are SGHRS and YFSETQ. V shed 4 bases and J 5 bases; nucleotides not matched to a gene: 9. Here the CDR3 DNA reads TGCGCCAGCAGCCCTATACAGGGGGCGGGGGAGACCCAGTACTTC. Protein: CASSPIQGAGETQYF.

With respect to this clone: At the DNA level, this CDR3 is encoded by other sequences in the same sample as well. The chain joins TRBV7-3 to TRBJ2-1; tentatively, D is TRBD2 (5 bases). With 5 bases removed from V and 4 bases from J, the gap between germline ends came to 9 bases. Germline CDR1 SGHTA, CDR2 FQGTGA. There are 13 residues in the CDR3. CDR3 region: CASSPGMYNEQFF. The DNA of the CDR3 is TGTGCCAGCAGCCCCGGGATGTACAATGAGCAGTTCTTC.

The chain joins TRBV6-4 to TRBJ2-2, with TRBD1 matching 7 bases. The CDR3 sequence is 17 residues long. The J segment lost 0 bases and the V segment lost 2 bases, leaving 6 bases of the junction unmatched. Germline CDR1 MRHNA, CDR2 SNTAGT. CDR3 sequence: CASSDGAGGANTGELFF. In nucleotides, the CDR3 is TGTGCCAGCAGTGACGGGGCAGGGGGTGCGAACACCGGGGAGCTGTTTTTT.

V gene TRBV29-1 combines with J gene TRBJ1-2, with D possibly being TRBD1 (5 bases). The CDR3 covers 12 residues. V lost 7 bases and J 8 bases, leaving 17 bases between the germline ends. The germline CDR1 and CDR2 sequences are SQVTM and ANQGSEA. The CDR3 here is CSGGGSPDGYTF. The CDR3 DNA is TGCAGCGGGGGGGGGTCCCCAGACGGCTACACCTTC.

The chain combines TRBV9 with TRBJ1-1; maybe TRBD1 (6 bases). Germline CDR1 and CDR2: SGDLS and YYNGEE. CDR3 length: 15 residues. The V gene lost 6 bases and the J gene lost 4 bases, with 19 bases spanning the gap. The CDR3 spells CASNTWGRGSTEAFF. The CDR3 DNA sequence: TGTGCCAGCAACACCTGGGGCAGGGGTAGCACTGAAGCTTTCTTT. The full variable domain, its missing parts supplied by reference TRBV9 and TRBJ1-1, is DSGVTQTPKHLITATGQRVTLRCSPRSGDLSVYWYQQSLDQGLQFLIQYYNGEERAKGNILERFSAQQFPDLHSELNLSSLELGDSALYFCASNTWGRGSTEAFFGQGTRLTVV.

The chain employs TRBV5-1 and TRBJ2-1; 10 nucleotides align to TRBD2. The germline CDR1 and CDR2 sequences are SGHRS and YFSETQ. The junction had 9 bases not matched to a gene; V was cut back by 9 bases and J by 6 bases. The CDR3 totals 14 residues. The CDR3 protein is CATTTGTSVNEQFF. CDR3 bases: TGCGCCACCACCACCGGGACTAGCGTCAATGAGCAGTTCTTC. The whole variable domain, remainder taken from reference TRBV5-1 and TRBJ2-1, is KAGVTQTPRYLIKTRGQQVTLSCSPISGHRSVSWYQQTPGQGLQFLFEYFSETQRNKGNFPGRFSGRQFSNSRSEMNVSTLELGDSALYLCATTTGTSVNEQFFGPGTRLTVL.

The V call is TRBV4-1, the J call TRBJ1-2, with D possibly TRBD1 on 5 matching bases. Trimming removed 9 bases from V and 1 base from J, with 18 bases in between. This CDR3 contains 15 residues. CDR1 is MGHRA, CDR2 YSYEKL, per germline. The CDR3 sequence is CASLAPGVGNYGYTF. DNA for the CDR3: TGCGCCAGTTTGGCGCCGGGGGTTGGTAACTATGGCTACACCTTC.

The gene calls are TRBV1 and TRBJ2-3; the table's D call, TRBD2, has no DNA check behind it. TRBV1 is an annotated pseudogene. The CDR3 is 17 amino acids. For the CDR3, the DNA is TGCACCAGCAGCCAAGGACTAGCGGGAGGGCTCACAGATACGCAGTATTTT. Its protein product is CTSSQGLAGGLTDTQYF.

The chain has TRBV29-1 and TRBJ2-7, with 7 bases identical to TRBD2. Germline V gene sequence: CDR1 SQVTM, CDR2 ANQGSEA. The CDR3 runs to 12 residues. Trimming cost V 4 bases and J 6 bases; bases outside gene matches: 6. The CDR3 DNA follows: TGCAGCGTTGCCGGGACTACCAGCGAGCAGTACTTC. This translates into CSVAGTTSEQYF.

This CDR3 is CASSQEPGELLSNQPQHF. In DNA, the CDR3 is TGCGCCAGCAGCCAAGAACCGGGGGAACTCCTTAGCAATCAGCCCCAGCATTTT. The chain links TRBV4-1 to TRBJ1-5; TRBD1 might be the D (5 bases). Trimming left V 0 bases short and J 0 bases short, with 15 bases between. The CDR3 is 18 residues long. The germline V gene encodes CDR1 MGHRA and CDR2 YSYEKL.

The chain links TRBV5-1 to TRBJ2-7, with TRBD1 matching over 9 bases. There are 14 residues in the CDR3. V trimming: 3 bases; J trimming: 4 bases; junction bases outside the gene matches: 5. CDR1 and CDR2 (germline): SGHRS, YFSETQ. CDR3 sequence reads: CASSSQGARYEQYF. For the CDR3, the DNA is TGCGCCAGCAGCTCACAGGGGGCGCGGTACGAGCAGTACTTC.

The chain joins TRBV5-4 to TRBJ1-3, with D possibly matching TRBD1 (6 bases). CDR1 and CDR2 (germline): SGHNT, YYREEE (reference sequence). Trimming removed 4 bases from V and 9 bases from J, with 20 bases in between. The CDR3 spans 15 residues. In nucleotides, the CDR3 is TGTGCCAGCAGCGCCCCGGGACAACTCCAGGGCACCATATATTTT. Protein sequence: CASSAPGQLQGTIYF.

The chain combines TRBV6-5 with TRBJ1-4; D gene unclear. The germline V and J ends were trimmed by 4 bases and 6 bases, with 9 bases remaining between them. The CDR3 length is 13 residues. The germline CDR1 and CDR2 sequences are MNHEY and SVGAGI. The CDR3 loop reads CASSLGSHEKLFF. The DNA of the CDR3 is TGTGCCAGCAGTTTGGGTAGCCATGAAAAACTGTTTTTT.

This chain links TRBV6-5 with TRBJ2-1; D gene ambiguous. Germline V gene data show CDR1 as MNHEY and CDR2 as SVGAGI. The CDR3 sequence is 16 residues long. Trimming removed 0 bases at V and 8 bases at J, with 17 bases between. CDR3 bases: TGTGCCAGCAGTTACTCGTTCCTGAGCCCCTCCGATGAGCAGTTCTTC. Residues: CASSYSFLSPSDEQFF.

The chain combines TRBV19 with TRBJ2-1; 15 positions match TRBD2. CDR1 LNHDA and CDR2 SQIVND come from the germline V gene (reference sequence). With 6 bases clipped from V and 9 bases from J, the junction kept 15 bases outside the gene matches. The length of the CDR3 is 18 residues. This chain's CDR3 is CASRSGLAGGARKTEQFF. DNA of the CDR3: TGTGCCAGTAGATCAGGACTAGCGGGAGGGGCCAGGAAAACTGAGCAGTTCTTC. The full variable domain, with the rest looked up from reference TRBV19 and TRBJ2-1, is DGGITQSPKYLFRKEGQNVTLSCEQNLNHDAMYWYRQDPGQGLRLIYYSQIVNDFQKGDIAEGYSVSREKKESFPLTVTSAQKNPTAFYLCASRSGLAGGARKTEQFFGPGTRLTVL.

The J gene is TRBJ2-6, the V gene TRBV5-1; 9 bases map to TRBD2. V was pared by 0 bases and J by 2 bases, with 6 bases of the junction left unmatched. There are 18 residues in the CDR3. Germline V CDR1 and CDR2: SGHRS, YFSETQ. CDR3 loop: CASSLGGTSPAGANVLTF. The CDR3 coding sequence is TGCGCCAGCAGCTTGGGGGGGACTAGCCCGGCTGGGGCCAACGTCCTGACTTTC.